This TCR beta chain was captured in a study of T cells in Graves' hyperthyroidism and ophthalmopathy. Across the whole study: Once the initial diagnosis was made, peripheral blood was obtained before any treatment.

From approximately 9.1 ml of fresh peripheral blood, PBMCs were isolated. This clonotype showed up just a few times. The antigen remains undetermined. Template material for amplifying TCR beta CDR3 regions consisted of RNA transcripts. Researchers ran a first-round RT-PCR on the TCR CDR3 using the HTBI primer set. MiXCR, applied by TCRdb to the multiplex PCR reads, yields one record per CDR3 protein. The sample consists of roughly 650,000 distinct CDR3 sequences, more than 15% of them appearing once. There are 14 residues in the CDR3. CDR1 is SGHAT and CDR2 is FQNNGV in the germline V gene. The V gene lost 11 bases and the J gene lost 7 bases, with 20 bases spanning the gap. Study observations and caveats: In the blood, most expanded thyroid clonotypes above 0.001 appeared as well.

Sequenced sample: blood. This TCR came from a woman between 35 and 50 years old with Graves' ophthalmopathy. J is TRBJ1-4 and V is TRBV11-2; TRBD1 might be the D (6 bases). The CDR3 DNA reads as TGTGCCTCACAACCCGGACAGCTTAGTGAAAAACTGTTTTTT. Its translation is CASQPGQLSEKLFF.